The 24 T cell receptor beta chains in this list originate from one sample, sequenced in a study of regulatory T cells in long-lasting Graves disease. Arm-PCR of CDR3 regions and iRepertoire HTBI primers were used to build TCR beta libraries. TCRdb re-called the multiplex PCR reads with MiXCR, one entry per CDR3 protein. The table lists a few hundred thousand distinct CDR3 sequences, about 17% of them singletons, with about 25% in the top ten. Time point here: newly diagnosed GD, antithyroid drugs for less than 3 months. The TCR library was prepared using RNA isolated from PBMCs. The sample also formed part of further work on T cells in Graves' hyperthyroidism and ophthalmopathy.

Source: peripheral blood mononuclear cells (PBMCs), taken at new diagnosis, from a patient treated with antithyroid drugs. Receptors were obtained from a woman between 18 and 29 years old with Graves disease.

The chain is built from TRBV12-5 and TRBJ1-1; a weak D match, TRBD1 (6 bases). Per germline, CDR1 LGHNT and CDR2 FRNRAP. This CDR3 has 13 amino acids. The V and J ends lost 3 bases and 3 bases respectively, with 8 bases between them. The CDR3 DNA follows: TGTGCTAGTGGTTTTCGACAGGACACTGAAGCTTTCTTT. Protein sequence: CASGFRQDTEAFF.

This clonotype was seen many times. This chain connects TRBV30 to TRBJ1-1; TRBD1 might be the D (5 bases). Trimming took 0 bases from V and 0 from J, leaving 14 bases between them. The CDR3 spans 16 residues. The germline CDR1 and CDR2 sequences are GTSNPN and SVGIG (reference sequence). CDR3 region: CAWSVPDTGMNTEAFF. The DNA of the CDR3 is TGTGCCTGGAGTGTACCCGATACAGGCATGAACACTGAAGCTTTCTTT.

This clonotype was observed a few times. The CDR3, as DNA: TGCGCCAGCAGCCGTGGGGGACTTGAAGAGACCCAGTACTTC. Translated, it gives CASSRGGLEETQYF. This chain uses TRBV5-1 with TRBJ2-5; a possible D gene is TRBD2 (6 bases). CDR3 length: 14 residues. Germline loops: CDR1 SGHRS, CDR2 YFSETQ. V was pared by 4 bases and J by 3 bases, with 13 bases between. The variable domain in full, completed from reference TRBV5-1 and TRBJ2-5, reads KAGVTQTPRYLIKTRGQQVTLSCSPISGHRSVSWYQQTPGQGLQFLFEYFSETQRNKGNFPGRFSGRQFSNSRSEMNVSTLELGDSALYLCASSRGGLEETQYFGPGTRLLVL.

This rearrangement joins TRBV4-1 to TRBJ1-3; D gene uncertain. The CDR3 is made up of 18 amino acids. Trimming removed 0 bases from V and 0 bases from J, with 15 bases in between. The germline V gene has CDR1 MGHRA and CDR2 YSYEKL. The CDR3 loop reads CASSQDQDQADSGNTIYF. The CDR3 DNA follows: TGCGCCAGCAGCCAAGATCAAGATCAAGCCGACTCTGGAAACACCATATATTTT.

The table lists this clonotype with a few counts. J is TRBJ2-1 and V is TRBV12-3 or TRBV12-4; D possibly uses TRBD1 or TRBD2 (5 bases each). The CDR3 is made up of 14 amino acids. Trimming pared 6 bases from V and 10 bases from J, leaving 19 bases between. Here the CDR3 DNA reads TGTGCCAGCAGCAAAGCCCGCGGTTGGGGGGAGCAGTTCTTC. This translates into CASSKARGWGEQFF.

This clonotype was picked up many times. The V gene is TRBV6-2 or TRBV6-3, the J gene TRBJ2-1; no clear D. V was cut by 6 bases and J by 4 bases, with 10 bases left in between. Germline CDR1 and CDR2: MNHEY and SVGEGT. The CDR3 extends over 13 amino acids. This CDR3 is CASRVDNYNEQFF. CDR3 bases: TGTGCCAGCAGAGTCGACAATTACAATGAGCAGTTCTTC.

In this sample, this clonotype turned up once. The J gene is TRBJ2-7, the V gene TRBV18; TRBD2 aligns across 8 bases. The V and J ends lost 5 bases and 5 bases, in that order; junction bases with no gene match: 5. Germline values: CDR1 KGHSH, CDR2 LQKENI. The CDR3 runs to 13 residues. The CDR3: CASSGAGADEQYF. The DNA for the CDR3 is TGTGCCAGCTCAGGAGCGGGGGCGGACGAGCAGTACTTC.

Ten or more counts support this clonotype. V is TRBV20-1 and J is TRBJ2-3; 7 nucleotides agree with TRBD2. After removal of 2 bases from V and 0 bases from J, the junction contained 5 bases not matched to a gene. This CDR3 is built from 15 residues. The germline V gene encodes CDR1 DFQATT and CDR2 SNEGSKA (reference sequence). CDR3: CSARRGETSTDTQYF. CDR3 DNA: TGCAGTGCTAGACGGGGGGAAACTAGCACAGATACGCAGTATTTT.

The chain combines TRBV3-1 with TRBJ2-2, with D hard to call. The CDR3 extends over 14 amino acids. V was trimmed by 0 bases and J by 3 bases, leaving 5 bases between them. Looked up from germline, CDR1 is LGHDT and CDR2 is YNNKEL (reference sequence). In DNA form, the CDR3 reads TGTGCCAGCAGCCAAGATCTGGACACCGGGGAGCTGTTTTTT. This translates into CASSQDLDTGELFF.

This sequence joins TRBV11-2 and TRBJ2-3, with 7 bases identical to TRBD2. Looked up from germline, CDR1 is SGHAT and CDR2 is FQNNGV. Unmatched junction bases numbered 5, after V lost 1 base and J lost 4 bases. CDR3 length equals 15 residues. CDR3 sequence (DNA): TGTGCCAGCAGCTTAGCGGGAGGTTGGGCAGATACGCAGTATTTT. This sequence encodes CASSLAGGWADTQYF.

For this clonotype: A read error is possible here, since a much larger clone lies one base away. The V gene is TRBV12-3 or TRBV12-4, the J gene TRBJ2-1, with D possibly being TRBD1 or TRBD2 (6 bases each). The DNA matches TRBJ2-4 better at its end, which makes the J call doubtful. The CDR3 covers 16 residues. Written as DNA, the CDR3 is TGTGCCAGCTGCGAGGGGGAGGTCCTAGCCAAAAACATTCAGTACTTC. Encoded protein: CASCEGEVLAKNIQYF.

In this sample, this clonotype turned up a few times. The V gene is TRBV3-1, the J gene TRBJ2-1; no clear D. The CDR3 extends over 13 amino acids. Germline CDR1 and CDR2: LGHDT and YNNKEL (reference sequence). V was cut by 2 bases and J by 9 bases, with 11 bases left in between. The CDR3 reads CASSQMIAGEQFF. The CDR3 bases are TGTGCCAGCAGCCAAATGATAGCCGGTGAGCAGTTCTTC.

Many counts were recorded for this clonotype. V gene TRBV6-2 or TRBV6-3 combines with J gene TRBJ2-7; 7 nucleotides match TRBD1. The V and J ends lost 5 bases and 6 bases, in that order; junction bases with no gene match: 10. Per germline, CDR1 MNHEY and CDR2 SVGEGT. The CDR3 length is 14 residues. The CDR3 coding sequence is TGTGCCAGCAGTCCTGGTCCGACAGGGATCGAGCAGTACTTC. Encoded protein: CASSPGPTGIEQYF.

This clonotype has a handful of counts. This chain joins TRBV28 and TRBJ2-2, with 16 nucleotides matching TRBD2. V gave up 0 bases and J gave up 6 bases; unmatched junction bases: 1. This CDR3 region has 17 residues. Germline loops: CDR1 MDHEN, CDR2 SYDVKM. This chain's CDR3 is CASSLWGLAGGPGELFF. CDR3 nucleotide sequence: TGTGCCAGCAGTTTATGGGGACTAGCGGGAGGGCCCGGGGAGCTGTTTTTT.

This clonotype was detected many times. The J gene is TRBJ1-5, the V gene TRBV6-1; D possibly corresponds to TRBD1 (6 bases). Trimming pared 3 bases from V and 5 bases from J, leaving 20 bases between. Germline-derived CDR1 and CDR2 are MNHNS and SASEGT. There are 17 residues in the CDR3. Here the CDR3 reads CASSDFVLTGRHQPQHF. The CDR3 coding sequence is TGTGCCAGCAGTGACTTTGTTTTAACAGGGCGTCATCAGCCCCAGCATTTT.

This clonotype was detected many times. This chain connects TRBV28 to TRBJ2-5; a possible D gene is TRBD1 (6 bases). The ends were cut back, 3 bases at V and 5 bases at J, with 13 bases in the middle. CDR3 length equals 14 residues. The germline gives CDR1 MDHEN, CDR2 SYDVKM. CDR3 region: CASSLAGVLETQYF. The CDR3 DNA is TGTGCCAGCAGTTTGGCAGGGGTTCTGGAGACCCAGTACTTC.

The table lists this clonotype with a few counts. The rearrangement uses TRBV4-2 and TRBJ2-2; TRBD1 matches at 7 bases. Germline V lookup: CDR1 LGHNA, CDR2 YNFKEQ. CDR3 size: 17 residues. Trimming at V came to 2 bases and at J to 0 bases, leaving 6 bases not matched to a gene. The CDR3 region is CASSQPRGWANTGELFF. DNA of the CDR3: TGTGCCAGCAGCCAACCCAGGGGGTGGGCGAACACCGGGGAGCTGTTTTTT.

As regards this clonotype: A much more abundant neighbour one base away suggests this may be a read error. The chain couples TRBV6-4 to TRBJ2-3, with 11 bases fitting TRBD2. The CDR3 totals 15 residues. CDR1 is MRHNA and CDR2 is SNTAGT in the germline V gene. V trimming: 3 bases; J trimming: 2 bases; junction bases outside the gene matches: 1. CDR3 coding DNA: TGTGCCAGCAGTGAACTAGCGGGAGCCACAGATACGCAGTATTTT. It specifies CASSELAGATDTQYF.

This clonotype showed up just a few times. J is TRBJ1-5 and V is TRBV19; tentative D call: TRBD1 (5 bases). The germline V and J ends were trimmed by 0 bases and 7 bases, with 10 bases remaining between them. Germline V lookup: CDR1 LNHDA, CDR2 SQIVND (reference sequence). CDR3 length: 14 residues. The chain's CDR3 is CASSIETRDQPQHF. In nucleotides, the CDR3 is TGTGCCAGTAGTATAGAGACCAGGGACCAGCCCCAGCATTTT.

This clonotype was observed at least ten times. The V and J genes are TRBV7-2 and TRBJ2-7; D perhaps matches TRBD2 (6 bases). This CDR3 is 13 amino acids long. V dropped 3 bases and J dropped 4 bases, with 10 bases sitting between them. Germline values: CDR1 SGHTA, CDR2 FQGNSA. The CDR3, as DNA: TGTGCCAGCAGCTTTTCACTAGCTTACGAGCAGTACTTC. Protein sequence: CASSFSLAYEQYF.

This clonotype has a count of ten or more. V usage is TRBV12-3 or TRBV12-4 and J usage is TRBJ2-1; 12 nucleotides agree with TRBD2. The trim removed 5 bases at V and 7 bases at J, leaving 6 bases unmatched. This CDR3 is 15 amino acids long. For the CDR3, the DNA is TGTGCCAGCAGTACTAGCGGGAGGAAGGGAAATGAGCAGTTCTTC. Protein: CASSTSGRKGNEQFF.

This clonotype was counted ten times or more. The CDR3 region has the DNA TGTGCCAGCACCTCTCTGGCAGTCTACGAGCAGTACTTC. Protein: CASTSLAVYEQYF. The chain couples TRBV28 to TRBJ2-7; no definite D call. The CDR3 length is 13 residues. Germline-derived CDR1 and CDR2 are MDHEN and SYDVKM. V lost 7 bases to trimming and J lost 3 bases, with 13 bases between them.

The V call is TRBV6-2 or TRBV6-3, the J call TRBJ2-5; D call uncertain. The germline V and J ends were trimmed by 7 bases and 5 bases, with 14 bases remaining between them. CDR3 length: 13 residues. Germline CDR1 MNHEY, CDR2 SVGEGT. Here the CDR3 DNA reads TGTGCCAGCAATAAGGGTCTGTGGGAGACCCAGTACTTC. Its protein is CASNKGLWETQYF.

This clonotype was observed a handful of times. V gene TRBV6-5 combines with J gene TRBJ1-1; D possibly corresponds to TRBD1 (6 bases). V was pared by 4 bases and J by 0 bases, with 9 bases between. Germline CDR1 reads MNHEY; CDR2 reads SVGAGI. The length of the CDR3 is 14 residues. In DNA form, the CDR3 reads TGTGCCAGCAGTTCCGACAGGATGAACACTGAAGCTTTCTTT. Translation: CASSSDRMNTEAFF.